This T cell receptor beta chain was profiled in a study of cytomegalovirus exposure and HLA in healthy donors. PCR involved 60 Vbeta and 13 Jbeta primers. Authors' analysis steps: In a later analysis, some 80 million unique TCR beta chains included roughly 11 million shared by two or more donors. Generated by immunoSEQ multiplex PCR, the TCRdb table keeps only in-frame clones and is missing some. V, J and clone size were drawn from that table, and D and trimming were deduced from the DNA. The table lists about 150,000 clones, roughly 83% of them singletons, with 7.5% to 9% in the top ten. Notes on the study in general: A later analysis associated 15,000 to 20,000 TCR beta sequences with HLA alleles at a 0.05 false discovery rate. Under in vitro conditions, a few CMV-associated chains were confirmed as specific for CMV antigens.

Germline loops: CDR1 MNHEY, CDR2 SMNVEV (reference sequence). V lost 4 bases to trimming and J lost 2 bases, with 5 bases between them. The CDR3 is made up of 13 amino acids. On this clone itself: Its antigen remains unknown.

At the time of sampling, donors were nominally healthy, though unrecorded immune exposures were likely. The clonotype comes from a young man in good health and CMV-seropositive. The gene calls are TRBV27 and TRBJ2-2; no clear D gene. Material for sequencing was PBMCs. This CDR3 reads CASSYYNTGELFF. The CDR3 bases are TGTGCCAGCAGTTACTATAACACCGGGGAGCTGTTTTTT.